The sequence of this T cell receptor (beta chain) was determined in a study of OX40 agonist ivuxolimab in advanced cancers. Across the whole study: Ivuxolimab, an antibody that agonizes OX40 (CD134), was administered to the patients. Findings of the study overall: Both blood CD4+ and CD8+ T cells showed clonal growth by week 6 at 0.1 to 3.0 mg/kg. On average, a greater number of expanded clones characterised CD8+ T cells relative to CD4+. Among some nonresponders, normalized T-cell clonal expansion was also low.

The CDR3 loop spans 14 amino acids. Trimming took 0 bases from V and 5 from J; bases not matched to a gene: 3. The germline V gene has CDR1 MNHEY and CDR2 SVGAGI. To note about this clone: What it binds is unknown.

Measured with immunoSEQ multiplex PCR; TCRdb has only the in-frame clones, and not every one. The table records roughly 25,000 clones, around 78% of them present only once. This chain links TRBV6-5 with TRBJ1-2, with 7 bases identical to TRBD1. This sample comprised CD4+ or CD8+ T cells sorted from blood, obtained in a trial of the OX40 agonist ivuxolimab. The clonotype comes from an adult with an advanced solid tumor such as melanoma, head and neck, liver or kidney cancer. CDR3 DNA sequence: TGTGCCAGCAGTTACTCCCTGACAGGGTATGGCTACACCTTC. Translating it yields CASSYSLTGYGYTF.